The 14 T cell receptor beta chains in this list originate from one sample, sequenced in a study of blood T cell repertoires in COVID-19. TCRdb keeps only in-frame clones here, not all; method: immunoSEQ multiplex PCR. This table has under 200,000 clones, about four fifths appearing once. Sequenced sample: peripheral blood. The receptor source for this set is a man aged 40-50 years who had recovered from COVID-19.

This clone showed up just a few times. The V call is TRBV7-2, the J call TRBJ1-3, with D maybe TRBD1 (6 bases). CDR3 length equals 13 residues. Trimming shortened V by 6 bases and J by 4 bases, and 10 bases separated the two germline ends. In germline, CDR1 is SGHTA, CDR2 FQGNSA. The CDR3 loop reads CASRQGAGNTIYF. The CDR3 DNA reads TGTGCCAGCAGACAGGGAGCCGGAAACACCATATATTTT.

The CDR3 here is CASITGGLIHSNQPQHF. The CDR3 coding sequence is TGTGCCAGCATTACAGGGGGGTTGATTCATAGCAATCAGCCCCAGCATTTT. The gene calls are TRBV28 and TRBJ1-5; 8 nucleotides match TRBD1. Germline loops: CDR1 MDHEN, CDR2 SYDVKM. The trim removed 7 bases at V and 0 bases at J, leaving 11 bases unmatched. The CDR3 sequence is 17 residues long.

The rearrangement uses TRBV5-5 and TRBJ1-1, with TRBD1 identical over 8 bases. Germline lookup yields CDR1 SGHKS and CDR2 YYEKEE (reference sequence). The CDR3 contains 11 residues. V trimming: 4 bases; J trimming: 9 bases; junction bases outside the gene matches: 2. CDR3 region: CASSRTGQAFF. The CDR3, as DNA: TGTGCCAGCAGCAGGACAGGGCAAGCTTTCTTT.

CDR3 protein: CASRGYRTQFF. The CDR3 nucleotides read TGTGCCAGCAGGGGATACAGGACACAGTTCTTC. The V call is TRBV12-3 or TRBV12-4, the J call TRBJ2-1; a possible D gene is TRBD1 (5 bases). The CDR3 is made up of 11 amino acids. Trimming took off 6 bases at V and 13 bases at J, with 13 bases between the two ends.

A single count supports this clone. The J gene is TRBJ1-5, the V gene TRBV7-2, with no clear D. Deletions cut 5 bases from V and 5 bases from J, with 16 bases between. CDR1 is SGHTA and CDR2 is FQGNSA in the germline V gene. This CDR3 region has 15 residues. The DNA of the CDR3 is TGTGCCAGCAGCCAGAGGCCCCGGAAAGATCAGCCCCAGCATTTT. It encodes CASSQRPRKDQPQHF.

The J gene is TRBJ2-5, the V gene TRBV7-8; possible D gene TRBD2, 6 bases. Per the germline V gene, CDR1 is SGHVS and CDR2 is FQNEAQ. Trimming removed 5 bases from V and 1 base from J, with 14 bases in between. The CDR3 covers 15 residues. The CDR3 coding sequence is TGTGCCAGCAGCAGTAGTCGGACTATCCAAGAGACCCAGTACTTC. It is translated as CASSSSRTIQETQYF.

The table lists this clone with a count of one. V gene TRBV21-1 combines with J gene TRBJ2-2; TRBD2, the table's D call, lacks a check against the DNA. TRBV21-1 is described as a pseudogene. This CDR3 comprises 18 residues. CDR3 amino acids: CASRMPLAGPRATGELFF. The CDR3 DNA sequence: TGTGCCAGCAGGATGCCTCTAGCGGGCCCACGCGCCACCGGGGAGCTGTTTTTT.

J is TRBJ2-7 and V is TRBV6-2 or TRBV6-3, with 11 bases matching TRBD2. CDR1 MNHEY and CDR2 SVGEGT come from the germline V gene. CDR3 length equals 16 residues. V trimming: 5 bases; J trimming: 0 bases; junction bases outside the gene matches: 6. For the CDR3, the DNA is TGTGCCAGCAGTCTTATTAGCGGGAGGGCCTCCTACGAGCAGTACTTC. Residues: CASSLISGRASYEQYF.

The DNA for the CDR3 is TGTGCCAGCAGTCTCGGACAGGGGCGCGAGCAGTACTTC. It encodes CASSLGQGREQYF. The gene calls are TRBV11-1 and TRBJ2-7; 9 nucleotides line up with TRBD1. CDR1 and CDR2 from the germline V gene are SGHAT and FQDESV (reference sequence). The trim removed 6 bases at V and 6 bases at J, leaving 6 bases unmatched. This CDR3 has 13 amino acids. Supplemented by reference TRBV11-1 and TRBJ2-7, the full variable domain reads EAEVAQSPRYKITEKSQAVAFWCDPISGHATLYWYRQILGQGPELLVQFQDESVVDDSQLPKDRFSAERLKGVDSTLKIQPAELGDSAMYLCASSLGQGREQYFGPGTRLTVT.

The rearrangement links TRBV19 to TRBJ2-3; D is uncertain. There are 14 residues in the CDR3. Per germline, CDR1 LNHDA and CDR2 SQIVND (reference sequence). Trimming left V 8 bases short and J 1 base short, with 13 bases between. CDR3 nucleotides: TGTGCCAGTTCGTACAGCCCCGGCACAGATACGCAGTATTTT. Translation: CASSYSPGTDTQYF.

The genes are TRBV20-1 and TRBJ2-1, with TRBD2 matching over 12 bases. V trimming: 3 bases; J trimming: 4 bases; junction bases outside the gene matches: 4. The germline CDR1 and CDR2 sequences are DFQATT and SNEGSKA (reference sequence). This CDR3 spans 15 amino acids. CDR3 DNA: TGCAGTGCTAGTACTAGCGGGAGGTCGTACAATGAGCAGTTCTTC. This codes for CSASTSGRSYNEQFF.

This clone was seen repeatedly, ten times or more. The sample contains more than one DNA sequence encoding this CDR3. The rearrangement uses TRBV6-5 and TRBJ1-2; a possible D gene is TRBD1 (6 bases). The CDR3 has 13 residues. V was shortened by 2 bases and J by 6 bases, with 10 bases between the two germline ends. The germline V gene has CDR1 MNHEY and CDR2 SVGAGI. The CDR3 is CASSYLSGDGYTF. CDR3 bases: TGTGCCAGCAGTTACCTTTCAGGGGATGGCTACACCTTC.

This clone was observed a handful of times. The chain employs TRBV4-1 and TRBJ1-2, with 9 bases aligning to TRBD1. From germline, CDR1 is MGHRA and CDR2 YSYEKL. CDR3 size: 14 residues. The ends lost 4 bases at V and 4 bases at J; junction bases unmatched: 4. The CDR3 protein is CASSPGQGTYGYTF. Here the CDR3 DNA reads TGCGCCAGCAGCCCGGGACAGGGAACCTATGGCTACACCTTC.

The chain couples TRBV4-1 to TRBJ1-4, with a possible D match to TRBD1 (6 bases). There are 17 residues in the CDR3. Germline CDR1 and CDR2: MGHRA and YSYEKL. The V end was cut by 4 bases, the J end by 3 bases, with 18 bases between. The CDR3 reads CASSPREGGGANEKLFF. CDR3 bases: TGCGCCAGCAGCCCTCGGGAGGGAGGGGGAGCTAATGAAAAACTGTTTTTT.